The subject of this entry is one T cell receptor (beta chain). The CDR3 contains 12 residues. The germline CDR1 and CDR2 sequences are SGHTA and FQGNSA. Trimming pared 1 base from V and 8 bases from J, leaving 8 bases between. The authors ran the immunoSEQ assay, v3.0, at survey level. Sequencing used immunoSEQ multiplex PCR; TCRdb keeps in-frame clones, though not all of them. In the table there are some 33,000 clones, around 96% of which are singletons. The data originate from a study of long-term antiretroviral therapy in people with HIV. The sequence was obtained from a man aged 25-40 years with HIV. The chain has TRBV7-2 and TRBJ1-1; D unresolved. This specimen was unsorted PBMCs, taken approximately 6.8 years after starting antiretroviral therapy. In DNA form, the CDR3 reads TGTGCCAGCAGCTTAGTGTCGTGGGAAGCTTTCTTT. Translation gives CASSLVSWEAFF.